This entry concerns a single TCR beta chain. The antigen is not known. This entry belongs to a study of cytomegalovirus exposure and HLA in healthy donors. Method: immunoSEQ multiplex PCR; TCRdb's copy keeps in-frame clones and lacks some. The table records 250,000 to 350,000 clones, over 75% of them present only once. J lost 0 bases, V lost 6 bases, and 6 bases had no gene match. This CDR3 region has 16 residues. Germline CDR1 is MDHEN and CDR2 is SYDVKM. Study results and caveats: For cytomegalovirus status, the classifier reportedly gave diagnoses with high specificity and sensitivity.

This clonotype originated in a man aged 25-40 years in good health and CMV-seronegative. The sample taken for sequencing was PBMCs. The genes are TRBV28 and TRBJ2-3; TRBD2 aligns across 10 bases. The CDR3: CASSPGLARSTDTQYF. CDR3 sequence (DNA): TGTGCCAGCAGCCCGGGACTAGCGCGTAGCACAGATACGCAGTATTTT.